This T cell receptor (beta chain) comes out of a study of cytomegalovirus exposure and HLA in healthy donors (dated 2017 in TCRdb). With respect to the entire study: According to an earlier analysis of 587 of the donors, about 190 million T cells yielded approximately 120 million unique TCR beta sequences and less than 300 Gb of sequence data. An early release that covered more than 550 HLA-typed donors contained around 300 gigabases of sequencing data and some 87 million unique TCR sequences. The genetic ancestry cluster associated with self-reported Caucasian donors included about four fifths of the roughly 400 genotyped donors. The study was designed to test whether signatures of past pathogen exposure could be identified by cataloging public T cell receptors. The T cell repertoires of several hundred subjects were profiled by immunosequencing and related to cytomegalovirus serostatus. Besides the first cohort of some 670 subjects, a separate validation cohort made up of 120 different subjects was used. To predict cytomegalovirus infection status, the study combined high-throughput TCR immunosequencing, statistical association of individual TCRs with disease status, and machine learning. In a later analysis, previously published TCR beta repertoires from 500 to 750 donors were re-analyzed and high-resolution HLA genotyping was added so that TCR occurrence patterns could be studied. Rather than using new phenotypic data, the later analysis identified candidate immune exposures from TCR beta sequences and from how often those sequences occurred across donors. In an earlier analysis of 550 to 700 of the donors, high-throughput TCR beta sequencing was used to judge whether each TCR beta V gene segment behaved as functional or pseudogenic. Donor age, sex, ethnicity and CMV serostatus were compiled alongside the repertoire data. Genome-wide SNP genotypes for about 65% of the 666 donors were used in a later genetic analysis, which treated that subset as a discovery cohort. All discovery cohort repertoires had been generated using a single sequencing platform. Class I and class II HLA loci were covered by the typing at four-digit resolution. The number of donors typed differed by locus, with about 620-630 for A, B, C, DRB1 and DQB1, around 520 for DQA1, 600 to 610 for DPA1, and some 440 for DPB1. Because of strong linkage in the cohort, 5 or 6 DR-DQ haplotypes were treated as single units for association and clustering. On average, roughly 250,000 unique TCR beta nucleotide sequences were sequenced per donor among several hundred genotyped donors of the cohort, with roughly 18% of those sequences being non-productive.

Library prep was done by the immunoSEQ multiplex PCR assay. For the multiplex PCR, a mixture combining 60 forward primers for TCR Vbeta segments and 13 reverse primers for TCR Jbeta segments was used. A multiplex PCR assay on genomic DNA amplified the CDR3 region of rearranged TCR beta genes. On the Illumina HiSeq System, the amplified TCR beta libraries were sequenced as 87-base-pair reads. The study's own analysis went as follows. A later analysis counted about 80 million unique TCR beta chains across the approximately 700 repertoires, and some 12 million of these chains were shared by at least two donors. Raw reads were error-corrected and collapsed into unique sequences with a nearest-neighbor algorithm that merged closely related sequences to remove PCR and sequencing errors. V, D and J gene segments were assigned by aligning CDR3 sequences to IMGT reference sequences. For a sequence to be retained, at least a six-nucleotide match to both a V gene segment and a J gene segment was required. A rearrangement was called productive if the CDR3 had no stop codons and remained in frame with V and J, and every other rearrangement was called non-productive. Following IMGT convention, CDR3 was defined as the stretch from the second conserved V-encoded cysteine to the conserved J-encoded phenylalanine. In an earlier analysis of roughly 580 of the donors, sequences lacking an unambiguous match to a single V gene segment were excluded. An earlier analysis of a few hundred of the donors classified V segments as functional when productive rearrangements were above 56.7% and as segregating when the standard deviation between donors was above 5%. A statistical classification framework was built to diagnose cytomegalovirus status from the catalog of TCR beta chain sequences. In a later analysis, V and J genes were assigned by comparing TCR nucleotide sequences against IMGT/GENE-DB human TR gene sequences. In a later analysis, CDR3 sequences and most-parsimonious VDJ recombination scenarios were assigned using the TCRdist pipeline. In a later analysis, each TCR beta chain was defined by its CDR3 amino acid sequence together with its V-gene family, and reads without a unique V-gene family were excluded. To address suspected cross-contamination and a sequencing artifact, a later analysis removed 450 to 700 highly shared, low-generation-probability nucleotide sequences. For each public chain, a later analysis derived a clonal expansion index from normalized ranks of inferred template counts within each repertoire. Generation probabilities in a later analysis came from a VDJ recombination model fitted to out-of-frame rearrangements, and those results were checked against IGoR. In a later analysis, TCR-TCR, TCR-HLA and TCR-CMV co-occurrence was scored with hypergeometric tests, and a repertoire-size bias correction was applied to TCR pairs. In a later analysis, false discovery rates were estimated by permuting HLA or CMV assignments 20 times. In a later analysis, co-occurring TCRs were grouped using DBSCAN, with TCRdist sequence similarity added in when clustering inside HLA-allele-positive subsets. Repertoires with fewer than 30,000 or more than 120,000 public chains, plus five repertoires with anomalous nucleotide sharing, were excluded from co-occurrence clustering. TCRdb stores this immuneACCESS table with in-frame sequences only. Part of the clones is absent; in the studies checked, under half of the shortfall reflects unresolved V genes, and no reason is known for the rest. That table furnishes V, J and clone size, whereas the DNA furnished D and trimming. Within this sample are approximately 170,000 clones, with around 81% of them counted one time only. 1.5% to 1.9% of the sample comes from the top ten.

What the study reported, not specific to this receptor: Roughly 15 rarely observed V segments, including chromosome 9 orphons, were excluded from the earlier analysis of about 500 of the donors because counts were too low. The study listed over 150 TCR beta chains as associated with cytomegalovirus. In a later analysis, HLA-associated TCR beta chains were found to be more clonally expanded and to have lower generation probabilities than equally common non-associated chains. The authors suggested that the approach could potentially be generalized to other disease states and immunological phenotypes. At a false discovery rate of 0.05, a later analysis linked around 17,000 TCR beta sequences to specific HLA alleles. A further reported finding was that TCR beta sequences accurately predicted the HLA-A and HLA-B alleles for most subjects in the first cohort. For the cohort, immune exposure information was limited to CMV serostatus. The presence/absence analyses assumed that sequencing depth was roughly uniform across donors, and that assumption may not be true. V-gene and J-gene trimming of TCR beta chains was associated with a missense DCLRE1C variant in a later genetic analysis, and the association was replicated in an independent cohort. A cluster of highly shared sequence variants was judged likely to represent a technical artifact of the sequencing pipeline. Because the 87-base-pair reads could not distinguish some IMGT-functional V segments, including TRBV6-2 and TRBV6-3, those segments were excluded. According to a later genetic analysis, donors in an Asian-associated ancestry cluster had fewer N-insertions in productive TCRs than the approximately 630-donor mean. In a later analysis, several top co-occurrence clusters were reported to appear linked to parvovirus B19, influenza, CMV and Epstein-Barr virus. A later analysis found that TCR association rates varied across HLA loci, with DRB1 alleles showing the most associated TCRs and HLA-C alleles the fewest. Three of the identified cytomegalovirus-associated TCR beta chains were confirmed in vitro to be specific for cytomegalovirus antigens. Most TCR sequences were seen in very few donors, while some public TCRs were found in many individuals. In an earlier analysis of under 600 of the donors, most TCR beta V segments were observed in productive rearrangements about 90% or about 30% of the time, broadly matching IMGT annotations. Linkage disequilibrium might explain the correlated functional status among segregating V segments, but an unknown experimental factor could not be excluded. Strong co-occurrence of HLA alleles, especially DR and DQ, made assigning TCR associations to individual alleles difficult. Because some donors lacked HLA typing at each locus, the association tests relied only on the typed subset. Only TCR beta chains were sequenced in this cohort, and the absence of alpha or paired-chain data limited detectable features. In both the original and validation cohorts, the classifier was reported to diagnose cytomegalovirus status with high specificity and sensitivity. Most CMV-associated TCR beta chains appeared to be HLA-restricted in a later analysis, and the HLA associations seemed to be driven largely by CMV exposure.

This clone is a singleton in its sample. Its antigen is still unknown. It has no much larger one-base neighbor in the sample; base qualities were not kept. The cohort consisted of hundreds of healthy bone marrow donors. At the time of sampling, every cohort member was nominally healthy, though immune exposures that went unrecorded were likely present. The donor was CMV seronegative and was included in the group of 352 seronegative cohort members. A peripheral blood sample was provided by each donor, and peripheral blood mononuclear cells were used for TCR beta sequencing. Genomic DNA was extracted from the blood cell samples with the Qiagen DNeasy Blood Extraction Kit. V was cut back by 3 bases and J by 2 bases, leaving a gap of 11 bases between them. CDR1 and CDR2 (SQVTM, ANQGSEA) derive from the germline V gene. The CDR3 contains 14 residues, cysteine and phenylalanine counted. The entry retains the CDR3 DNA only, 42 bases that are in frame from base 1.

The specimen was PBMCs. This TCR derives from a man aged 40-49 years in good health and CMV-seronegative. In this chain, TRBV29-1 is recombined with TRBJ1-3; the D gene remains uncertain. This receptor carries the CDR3 CSVDLGRAGNTIYF. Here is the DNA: TGCAGCGTTGATCTAGGGAGGGCTGGAAACACCATATATTTT.